Listed here are 20 T cell receptor beta chains from one sample, sequenced in a study of shared clonotypes between healthy human individuals. Sequenced by immunoSEQ multiplex PCR; TCRdb stores in-frame clones only, minus some. The table has 2 million to 2.5 million clones, 90% to 95% seen once. The source material was naive CD4+ T cells from PBMCs. Subset in this sample: CD45RA+ positively selected. These receptors originate from a young man in good health. Some clones in this sample may be carry-over from other donors' samples.

The chain combines TRBV5-1 with TRBJ2-3, with TRBD1 identical over 7 bases. With 7 bases clipped from V and 3 bases from J, the junction kept 8 bases outside the gene matches. The length of the CDR3 is 14 residues. Germline CDR1 and CDR2: SGHRS and YFSETQ. The CDR3 sequence is CASVGTESTDTQYF. The CDR3 coding sequence is TGCGCCAGCGTAGGGACAGAGAGTACAGATACGCAGTATTTT. Full variable domain (remainder filled in from reference TRBV5-1 and TRBJ2-3): KAGVTQTPRYLIKTRGQQVTLSCSPISGHRSVSWYQQTPGQGLQFLFEYFSETQRNKGNFPGRFSGRQFSNSRSEMNVSTLELGDSALYLCASVGTESTDTQYFGPGTRLTVL.

The gene calls are TRBV28 and TRBJ2-5; 10 nucleotides line up with TRBD2. CDR1 is MDHEN and CDR2 is SYDVKM in the germline V gene. V was pared by 5 bases and J by 2 bases, with 11 bases of the junction left unmatched. The CDR3 has 17 amino acids. CDR3 sequence (DNA): TGTGCCAGCAGTCTACCCGGGAAAGCGGGAGGGCAAGAGACCCAGTACTTC. This gives the protein CASSLPGKAGGQETQYF.

The rearrangement uses TRBV7-9 and TRBJ2-5; D gene unclear. The assigned J gene may be wrong: the sequence end matches TRBJ2-7 better. This CDR3 is 14 amino acids long. Per the germline V gene, CDR1 is SEHNR and CDR2 is FQNEAQ (reference sequence). Here the CDR3 reads CASSSLRANYEQYF. The CDR3 DNA reads TGTGCCAGCAGCTCCCTCCGGGCTAACTACGAGCAGTACTTC.

This chain joins TRBV4-3 and TRBJ2-1; the match to TRBD2 covers 9 bases. The CDR3 totals 16 residues. Germline V gene sequence: CDR1 LGHNA, CDR2 YSLEER. The trim removed 2 bases at V and 12 bases at J, leaving 14 bases unmatched. CDR3 in DNA: TGCGCCAGCAGCCAAAATCGGGCGGGAGGGCCGGTTCGGCAGTTCTTC. As protein: CASSQNRAGGPVRQFF.

This clone was counted a single time. The J gene is TRBJ2-1, the V gene TRBV27; 8 nucleotides align to TRBD2. The germline V gene has CDR1 MNHEY and CDR2 SMNVEV (reference sequence). J was trimmed by 6 bases and V by 8 bases; bases with no gene match: 0. The CDR3 has 11 amino acids. The CDR3 loop reads CASGTSNEQFF. CDR3 coding DNA: TGTGCCAGCGGGACTAGCAATGAGCAGTTCTTC.

V gene TRBV28 combines with J gene TRBJ1-1; TRBD1 matches 9 bases. This CDR3 has 18 amino acids. V lost 5 bases, J lost 0 bases, and 13 bases stayed unmatched. Germline CDR1 reads MDHEN; CDR2 reads SYDVKM. In DNA, the CDR3 is TGTGCCAGCAGTCCACCTCCCGGGACAGGGTTTATGAACACTGAAGCTTTCTTT. It encodes CASSPPPGTGFMNTEAFF.

The rearrangement joins TRBV4-1 to TRBJ1-4, with 7 nucleotides matching TRBD1. The CDR3 sequence is 15 residues long. The germline CDR1 and CDR2 sequences are MGHRA and YSYEKL. The trim removed 4 bases at V and 4 bases at J, leaving 6 bases unmatched. CDR3 nucleotides: TGCGCCAGCAGCCCCGGGACAGCCAATAATGAAAAACTGTTTTTT. Translating gives CASSPGTANNEKLFF.

The chain carries TRBV7-9 and TRBJ1-3, with 7 positions matching TRBD1. CDR1 is SEHNR and CDR2 is FQNEAQ in the germline V gene (reference sequence). V was pared by 5 bases and J by 0 bases, with 10 bases of the junction left unmatched. This CDR3 has 17 amino acids. CDR3 in DNA: TGTGCCAGCAGCCTGGGCCCGGGACAGAGCTCTGGAAACACCATATATTTT. This sequence encodes CASSLGPGQSSGNTIYF. Full variable domain (rest looked up from reference TRBV7-9 and TRBJ1-3): DTGVSQNPRHKITKRGQNVTFRCDPISEHNRLYWYRQTLGQGPEFLTYFQNEAQLEKSRLLSDRFSAERPKGSFSTLEIQRTEQGDSAMYLCASSLGPGQSSGNTIYFGEGSWLTVV.

V usage is TRBV5-1 and J usage is TRBJ2-2, with 11 nucleotides matching TRBD2. The V gene's germline CDR1 is SGHRS and CDR2 YFSETQ. The length of the CDR3 is 17 residues. V lost 3 bases and J lost 0; bases outside the gene matches: 4. CDR3 in DNA: TGCGCCAGCAGCTCACCGACTAGCGGGGCGAACACCGGGGAGCTGTTTTTT. Residues: CASSSPTSGANTGELFF.

J is TRBJ2-3 and V is TRBV18; D may be TRBD1 (6 bases). The V end was cut by 3 bases, the J end by 7 bases, with 14 bases between. CDR1 KGHSH and CDR2 LQKENI come from the germline V gene. The CDR3 is 14 amino acids. CDR3 loop: CASSPPGQGYTQYF. The CDR3 coding sequence is TGTGCCAGCTCACCTCCGGGACAAGGATATACGCAGTATTTT.

The gene calls are TRBV5-1 and TRBJ2-1; D may be TRBD1 or TRBD2 (7 bases each). V lost 4 bases and J 7 bases, leaving 15 bases between the germline ends. The length of the CDR3 is 14 residues. The germline V gene encodes CDR1 SGHRS and CDR2 YFSETQ. The CDR3 DNA reads as TGCGCCAGCAGCCTCCGACAGGGAGGGAATGAGCAGTTCTTC. Its translation is CASSLRQGGNEQFF.

This chain uses TRBV7-8 with TRBJ2-1; D may match TRBD1 or TRBD2 (5 bases each). The CDR3 has 14 residues. Trimming removed 5 bases at V and 9 bases at J, with 17 bases between. Germline V gene sequence: CDR1 SGHVS, CDR2 FQNEAQ. CDR3 amino acids: CASSQRDPGGEQFF. CDR3 DNA sequence: TGTGCCAGCAGCCAACGGGATCCTGGGGGTGAGCAGTTCTTC.

The chain combines TRBV28 with TRBJ2-3; D may be TRBD1 (5 bases). The V and J ends lost 2 bases and 0 bases respectively, with 12 bases between them. Germline CDR1 reads MDHEN; CDR2 reads SYDVKM. The CDR3 is made up of 16 amino acids. CDR3 sequence reads: CASSLVDNLSTDTQYF. The CDR3 DNA reads TGTGCCAGCAGTTTAGTGGACAACTTAAGCACAGATACGCAGTATTTT.

This sequence joins TRBV7-2 and TRBJ2-5, with TRBD1 as a possible D gene (5 bases). Germline V gives CDR1 SGHTA, CDR2 FQGNSA. This CDR3 contains 14 residues. Trimming shortened V by 1 base and J by 3 bases, and 9 bases separated the two germline ends. CDR3 loop: CASSLVVGEETQYF. For the CDR3, the DNA is TGTGCCAGCAGCTTAGTCGTAGGGGAAGAGACCCAGTACTTC.

Regarding this clone: Additional DNA sequences in this sample encode the identical CDR3. CDR3 region: CASSRTQETQYF. The DNA for the CDR3 is TGTGCCAGCAGTAGGACTCAAGAGACCCAGTACTTC. V usage is TRBV28 and J usage is TRBJ2-5; TRBD2 might be the D (5 bases). The CDR3 has 12 amino acids. The germline V gene has CDR1 MDHEN and CDR2 SYDVKM. V shed 5 bases and J shed 2 bases, with 6 bases lying between them. Using reference TRBV28 and TRBJ2-5 for the parts outside the CDR3, the full variable domain is DVKVTQSSRYLVKRTGEKVFLECVQDMDHENMFWYRQDPGLGLRLIYFSYDVKMKEKGDIPEGYSVSREKKERFSLILESASTNQTSMYLCASSRTQETQYFGPGTRLLVL.

This clone was observed once. The CDR3 protein is CASSSADRPSYNEQFF. CDR3 coding DNA: TGTGCCAGCAGCTCAGCTGACCGACCCTCCTACAATGAGCAGTTCTTC. This chain links TRBV7-2 with TRBJ2-1, with unresolved D. CDR3 size: 16 residues. Trimming took 4 bases from V and 0 from J, leaving 13 bases between them. The germline gives CDR1 SGHTA, CDR2 FQGNSA.

This rearrangement joins TRBV5-3 to TRBJ1-1; 12 bases are shared with TRBD1. TRBV5-3 is designated an ORF whose function remains uncertain. The CDR3 sequence is 24 residues long. The junction had 35 bases not matched to a gene; V was cut back by 6 bases and J by 5 bases. The CDR3 DNA reads TGTGCCAGAACCCTTTGGGGACAGGGGGCGCAAGAGGTAAGGGGTACCGAACGAGGAACTGAAGCTTTCTTT. It is translated as CARTLWGQGAQEVRGTERGTEAFF.

The gene calls are TRBV7-8 and TRBJ2-1, with D possibly matching TRBD2 (5 bases). There are 13 residues in the CDR3. The V gene lost 0 bases and the J gene lost 7 bases, with 7 bases spanning the gap. Germline V gives CDR1 SGHVS, CDR2 FQNEAQ. In nucleotides, the CDR3 is TGTGCCAGCAGCTTAGCGACGGGGAATGAGCAGTTCTTC. Its protein product is CASSLATGNEQFF.

The gene calls are TRBV16 and TRBJ2-7; 11 positions agree with TRBD2. Germline V CDR1 and CDR2: KGHSY, FQNENV. V shed 4 bases and J 6 bases; nucleotides not matched to a gene: 20. The CDR3 has 19 residues. Here the CDR3 reads CASSRQGGLAGGRAREQYF. CDR3 in DNA: TGTGCCAGCAGCCGACAAGGTGGCCTAGCGGGAGGCCGAGCGCGCGAGCAGTACTTC.

The DNA of the CDR3 is TGTGCCAGCAGCTTAATTCGGTACGAGCAGTACTTC. Its translation is CASSLIRYEQYF. The V and J genes are TRBV7-2 and TRBJ2-7; no firm D call. Germline V lookup: CDR1 SGHTA, CDR2 FQGNSA. The CDR3 spans 12 residues. Deletions cut 2 bases from V and 4 bases from J, with 6 bases between.